This TCR beta chain is from a study of T cell changes during pregnancy in multiple sclerosis. This table comes from immunoSEQ multiplex PCR, and its TCRdb copy is limited to in-frame clones, with some not included. The data hold tens of thousands of clones, with roughly 89% observed a single time. Trimming took off 4 bases at V and 5 bases at J, with 15 bases between the two ends. The CDR3 spans 14 residues. The V gene's germline CDR1 is LNHDA and CDR2 SQIVND (reference sequence). The rearrangement joins TRBV19 to TRBJ2-7; no clear D gene. The clonotype was recovered from a female donor in good health, enrolled as a control in a pregnancy study. Sequencing used CD4+ T cells from peripheral blood mononuclear cells, obtained in the third trimester of pregnancy. The CDR3 nucleotides read TGTGCCAGTAGTACCCTGGGCCCCGTAAACGAGCAGTACTTC. Translation gives CASSTLGPVNEQYF.